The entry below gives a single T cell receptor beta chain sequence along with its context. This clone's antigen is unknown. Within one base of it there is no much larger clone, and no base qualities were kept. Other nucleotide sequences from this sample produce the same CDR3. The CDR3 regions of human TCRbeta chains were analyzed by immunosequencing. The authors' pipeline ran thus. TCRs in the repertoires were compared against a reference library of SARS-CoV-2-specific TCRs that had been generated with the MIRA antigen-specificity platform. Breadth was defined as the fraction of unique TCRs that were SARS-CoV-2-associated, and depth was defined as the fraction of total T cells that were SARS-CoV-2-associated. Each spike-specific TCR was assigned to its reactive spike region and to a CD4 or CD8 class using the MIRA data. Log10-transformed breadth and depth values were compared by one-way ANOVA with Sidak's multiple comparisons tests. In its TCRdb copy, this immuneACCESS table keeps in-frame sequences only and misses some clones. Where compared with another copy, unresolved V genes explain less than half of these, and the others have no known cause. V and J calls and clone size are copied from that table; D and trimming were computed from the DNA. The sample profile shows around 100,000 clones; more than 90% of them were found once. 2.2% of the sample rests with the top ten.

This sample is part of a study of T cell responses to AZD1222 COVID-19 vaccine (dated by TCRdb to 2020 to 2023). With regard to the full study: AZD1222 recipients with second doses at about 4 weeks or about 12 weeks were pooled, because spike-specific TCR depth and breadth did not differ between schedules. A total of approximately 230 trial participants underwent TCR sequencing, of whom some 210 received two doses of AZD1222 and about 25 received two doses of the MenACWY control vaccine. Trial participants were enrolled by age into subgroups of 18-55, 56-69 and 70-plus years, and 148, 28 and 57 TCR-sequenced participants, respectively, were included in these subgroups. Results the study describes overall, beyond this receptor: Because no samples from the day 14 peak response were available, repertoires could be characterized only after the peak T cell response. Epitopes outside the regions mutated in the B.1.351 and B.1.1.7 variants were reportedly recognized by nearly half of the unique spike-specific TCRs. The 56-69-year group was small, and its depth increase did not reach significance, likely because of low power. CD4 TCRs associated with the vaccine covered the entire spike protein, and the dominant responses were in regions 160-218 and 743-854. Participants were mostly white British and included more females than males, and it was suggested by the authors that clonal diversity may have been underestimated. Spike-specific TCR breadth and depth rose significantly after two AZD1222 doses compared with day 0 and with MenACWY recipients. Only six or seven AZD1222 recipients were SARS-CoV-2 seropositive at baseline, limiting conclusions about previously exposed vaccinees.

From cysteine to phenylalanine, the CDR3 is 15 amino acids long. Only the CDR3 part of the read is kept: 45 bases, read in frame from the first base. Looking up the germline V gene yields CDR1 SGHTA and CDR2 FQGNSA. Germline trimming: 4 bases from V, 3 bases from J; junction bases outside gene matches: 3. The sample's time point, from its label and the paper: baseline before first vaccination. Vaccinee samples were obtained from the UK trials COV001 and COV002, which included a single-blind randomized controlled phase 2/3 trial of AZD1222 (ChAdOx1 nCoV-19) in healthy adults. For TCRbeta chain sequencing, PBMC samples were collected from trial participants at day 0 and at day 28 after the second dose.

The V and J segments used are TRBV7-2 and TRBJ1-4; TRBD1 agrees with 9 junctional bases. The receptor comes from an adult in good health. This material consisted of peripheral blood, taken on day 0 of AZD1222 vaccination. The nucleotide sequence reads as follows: TGTGCCAGCAGCTCCACAGGGGGCTCTAATGAAAAACTGTTTTTT. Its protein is CASSSTGGSNEKLFF.